The rows below give T cell receptor beta chains drawn from one sample of a study of OX40 agonist ivuxolimab in advanced cancers. Data came from immunoSEQ multiplex PCR; TCRdb stores just in-frame clones and leaves some out. The sample records approximately 70,000 clones, approximately 80% being singletons. Here the sequenced sample was CD4+ or CD8+ T cells sorted from blood, taken in a trial of the OX40 agonist ivuxolimab. These receptors originate from an adult with an advanced solid tumor such as melanoma, head and neck, liver or kidney cancer. Each CDR3 is given with its conserved first and last residue. A D gene is named only where the DNA matches it firmly. Some rows mark clone size as missing; the rest say once, few, many or name a class of expanded clone.

abundance,j_gene,d_gene,v_gene,CDR3aa,CDR3nt
.,TRBJ2-5,TRBD2,TRBV4-2,CASSQGSSGETQYF,TGTGCCAGCAGCCAAGGGAGTAGCGGGGAGACCCAGTACTTC
.,TRBJ2-3,TRBD2,TRBV5-1,CASRLAGEDTQYF,TGCGCCAGCAGGCTAGCGGGAGAAGATACGCAGTATTTT
.,TRBJ1-5,TRBD1,TRBV5-5,CASSLFVRGGNQPQHF,TGTGCCAGCAGCTTGTTTGTCAGGGGGGGAAATCAGCCCCAGCATTTT
once,TRBJ1-1,.,TRBV7-3,CASKVNSLNTEAFF,TGTGCCAGCAAAGTTAACAGCCTGAACACTGAAGCTTTCTTT
.,TRBJ2-7,.,TRBV6-5,CASSYSSRAYEQYF,TGTGCCAGCAGTTACTCGAGCAGAGCCTACGAGCAGTACTTC
.,TRBJ1-3,.,TRBV18,CASSPTSLSGNTIYF,TGTGCCAGCTCACCCACCAGTCTCTCTGGAAACACCATATATTTT
few,TRBJ1-1,.,TRBV28,CASSLRNTEAFF,TGTGCCAGCAGTCTGCGGAACACTGAAGCTTTCTTT
once,TRBJ1-1,.,TRBV4-1,CASSQGLVNTEAFF,TGCGCCAGCAGCCAAGGTTTGGTGAACACTGAAGCTTTCTTT
.,TRBJ2-1,TRBD1,TRBV5-6,CASREGQGFYNEQFF,TGTGCCAGCCGAGAAGGACAGGGATTTTACAATGAGCAGTTCTTC
once,TRBJ2-2,.,TRBV5-1,CASSSKYQTVNTGELFF,TGCGCCAGCAGCTCGAAATATCAGACAGTAAACACCGGGGAGCTGTTTTTT
.,TRBJ2-7,.,TRBV6-5,CASSYSTSPSFDEQYF,TGTGCCAGCAGTTACTCCACTAGTCCAAGTTTTGACGAGCAGTACTTC
.,TRBJ2-7,TRBD2,TRBV30,CAWSSPGLAGFYEQYF,TGTGCCTGGAGTTCGCCGGGACTAGCGGGATTTTACGAGCAGTACTTC
.,TRBJ1-3,.,TRBV9,CASSAFEAGGSSGNTIYF,TGTGCCAGCAGCGCTTTCGAAGCGGGGGGAAGCTCTGGAAACACCATATATTTT
.,TRBJ2-2,.,TRBV19,CASSMGHQKANTGELFF,TGTGCCAGTAGTATGGGACACCAAAAGGCGAACACCGGGGAGCTGTTTTTT
.,TRBJ2-2,TRBD2,TRBV7-2,CASTGTSGGAGELFF,TGTGCCAGTACCGGGACTAGCGGGGGTGCCGGGGAGCTGTTTTTT
.,TRBJ2-3,.,TRBV28,CASSSYRGGTDTQYF,TGTGCCAGCAGTTCCTACAGGGGGGGGACAGATACGCAGTATTTT
once,TRBJ1-1,.,TRBV7-9,CASSLQGINTEAFF,TGTGCCAGCAGCTTACAGGGAATCAACACTGAAGCTTTCTTT
once,TRBJ2-6,.,TRBV19,CASSIWGRTSGANVLTF,TGTGCCAGTAGTATATGGGGACGGACCTCTGGGGCCAACGTCCTGACTTTC
.,TRBJ2-5,TRBD2,TRBV7-9,CASSSGNSGGETQYF,TGTGCCAGCAGCTCCGGAAATAGCGGGGGAGAGACCCAGTACTTC
.,TRBJ2-2,TRBD2,TRBV19,CASSRGTSRNTGELFF,TGTGCCAGTAGTCGCGGGACTAGCAGGAACACCGGGGAGCTGTTTTTT
.,TRBJ2-1,.,TRBV7-8,CASSPYRIRSYNEQFF,TGTGCCAGCAGCCCCTACAGGATACGCTCCTACAATGAGCAGTTCTTC
.,TRBJ2-1,.,TRBV30,CAWSAYRDEQFF,TGTGCCTGGAGTGCATACAGGGATGAGCAGTTCTTC
.,TRBJ1-1,TRBD1,TRBV7-2,CASSSQGSLLAAFF,TGTGCCAGCAGCTCACAGGGGTCCTTGTTGGCCGCTTTCTTT